This T cell receptor beta chain was sequenced for a study of T-cell memory formation after mild COVID-19. Study-level results: From day 15 to 85, contracting clones were balanced between CD4 and CD8, whereas later expanders leaned toward CD4+. For contracting clones, CD4+ ones sat mainly in CM and EM, CD8+ in EMRA.

TCRdb ran MiXCR on the 5' RACE reads and lists one entry per CDR3 protein. Of just over 400,000 distinct CDR3 sequences detected, 20% to 30% appear once; the ten largest clones hold around 13%. The CDR3 covers 12 residues. Trimming took off 1 base at V and 1 base at J, with 2 bases between the two ends. The germline V gene has CDR1 SGHRS and CDR2 YFSETQ. This clonotype showed up many times. Its antigen is unknown. This TCR was sampled from an adult woman who had mild COVID-19 (a few samples of this study predate the infection). Cell type and time point are not known. Material: PBMCs or a T cell subset sorted from them (not recorded which). This rearrangement joins TRBV5-1 to TRBJ2-5; no firm D call. This chain's CDR3 is CASSLIQETQYF. The CDR3 coding sequence is TGCGCCAGCAGCTTGATCCAAGAGACCCAGTACTTC.